This T cell receptor (beta chain) is drawn from a study of read filtering for tumor transcriptome and immune sequencing. Germline V gene data show CDR1 as LNHDA and CDR2 as SQIVND (reference sequence). V shed 5 bases, J shed 4 bases, and the junction held 5 bases outside the gene matches. CDR3 length: 14 amino acids. The library was built from roughly 400 ng RNA with molecular barcoded adaptors for alpha/delta and beta/gamma chains. TCRdb recomputed calls from the reads with MiXCR, one row per CDR3 protein. The sample gives approximately 140,000 distinct CDR3 sequences, 13% of which show up once; just under 8.5% is in the top ten. There are many counts of this clonotype.

The TCR originated in a donor aged 40 or older with multiple myeloma. V gene TRBV19 combines with J gene TRBJ2-1; 7 nucleotides agree with TRBD2. Sample: a population of CD138-negative cells sorted from bone marrow. The CDR3, as DNA: TGTGCCAGTAGTCGGCGGGGGAGGTACAATGAGCAGTTCTTC. Protein: CASSRRGRYNEQFF.